This TCR beta chain emerged from a study of low-dose radiotherapy and immunotherapy resistance in tumors. Study-level background: Cohort 1 got 0.5 Gy per fraction every 2 weeks, 6.5 Gy in total.

V lost 0 bases, J lost 3 bases, and 14 bases lay in between. The V gene's germline CDR1 is LGHDT and CDR2 YNNKEL (reference sequence). The CDR3 contains 16 residues. Alpha- and beta-chain coverage of first-strand cDNA came from TRAV- and TRBV-specific primers. Over 20 PCR cycles, TCRs were amplified from a constant-region primer and V-primer adapter. TCRdb reprocessed the reads via MiXCR and lists one record per CDR3 protein. The repertoire has under 110,000 distinct CDR3 sequences, less than 25% of them found once; the top ten carry 4.1%. Time point given: after trial treatment. Regarding treatment: LDRT plus nivolumab, ipilimumab, low-dose cyclophosphamide and aspirin (RACIN trial). Those who qualified had advanced solid tumors (lacking tumor-infiltrating lymphocytes). This clonotype showed up many times.

Sequencing used PBMCs, obtained after low-dose radiotherapy plus immunotherapy. J is TRBJ1-1 and V is TRBV3-1; D ambiguous. This sequence originates from a male donor with prostate cancer. The DNA of the CDR3 is TGTGCCAGCAGCCAAGATCCACGGGCATGGGACACTGAAGCTTTCTTT. Its protein is CASSQDPRAWDTEAFF.